A selection of T cell receptor beta chains follows, all from one sample in a study of T cells in Graves' hyperthyroidism and ophthalmopathy. MiXCR, run by TCRdb on the multiplex PCR reads, gives a single entry per CDR3 protein. The sample consists of 610,000 or so distinct CDR3 sequences, more than 45% of them appearing once. The sequencing sample was made of peripheral blood or thyroid tissue (not recorded which). The origin of the receptors is a woman between 18 and 29 years old with Graves' hyperthyroidism. Each CDR3 is given with its conserved first and last residue. Each record gives: clone size, V gene, J gene, CDR3 protein. Only part of the rows carry a size: once, few, many, or a class if the clone is expanded.

size: -; V: TRBV10-3; J: TRBJ2-7; CDR3: CAISEYGTISYEQYF
size: many; V: TRBV20-1; J: TRBJ1-4; CDR3: CSARDRGEKLFF
size: few; V: TRBV4-1; J: TRBJ2-3; CDR3: CASSHRLAAPDTQYF
size: -; V: TRBV19; J: TRBJ1-5; CDR3: CASISQGFEQPQHF
size: many; V: TRBV5-6; J: TRBJ2-7; CDR3: CASSFTRGEQYF
size: many; V: TRBV7-9; J: TRBJ2-7; CDR3: CASSLRDRAYEQYF
size: -; V: TRBV29-1; J: TRBJ1-5; CDR3: CSATSGETQHF
size: many; V: TRBV7-2; J: TRBJ2-7; CDR3: CASSFAARDEQYF
size: -; V: TRBV24-1; J: TRBJ2-2; CDR3: CATSEHTSGGTGELFF
size: -; V: TRBV10-3; J: TRBJ1-1; CDR3: CAISAQGMNTEAFF
size: few; V: TRBV10-3; J: TRBJ2-3; CDR3: CATKSRVLAGATTSTDTQYF
size: once; V: TRBV7-2; J: TRBJ2-2; CDR3: CASSLGVEGLFF
size: -; V: TRBV7-2; J: TRBJ1-6; CDR3: CTTGTGGSPLHF
size: many; V: TRBV12-3/TRBV12-4; J: TRBJ1-1; CDR3: CASSWTGSDTEAFF
size: -; V: TRBV9; J: TRBJ1-1; CDR3: CASSVVGARGTEAFF
size: many; V: TRBV14; J: TRBJ2-7; CDR3: CASSHGLVLEQYF
size: few; V: TRBV27; J: TRBJ1-4; CDR3: CASSLPGQKKKLFF
size: -; V: TRBV5-6; J: TRBJ2-2; CDR3: CASSPGWLKRELFF
size: -; V: TRBV2; J: TRBJ1-3; CDR3: CASRLLESQGGPGNTIYF
size: few; V: TRBV20-1; J: TRBJ1-1; CDR3: CSARDRTEAFF
size: many; V: TRBV20-1; J: TRBJ2-3; CDR3: CSARVGQGADTQYF
size: -; V: TRBV5-6; J: TRBJ2-7; CDR3: CASSLGAGGGREQYF
size: many; V: TRBV20-1; J: TRBJ1-5; CDR3: CSVGEGYSNQPQHF
size: -; V: TRBV19; J: TRBJ2-7; CDR3: CASSQTPFGTSGRYLYEQYF
size: -; V: TRBV5-1; J: TRBJ1-5; CDR3: CASSISGTPYNEQPQHF
size: many; V: TRBV20-1; J: TRBJ2-5; CDR3: CSAASGEGYQETQYF
size: many; V: TRBV7-6; J: TRBJ1-2; CDR3: CASSLSRNYGYTF
size: -; V: TRBV7-2; J: TRBJ2-7; CDR3: CASSLEGRDYIINEQYF
size: -; V: TRBV2; J: TRBJ2-7; CDR3: CASRGTFYSYEQYF
size: -; V: TRBV15; J: TRBJ2-7; CDR3: CATSSLELANSYEQYF
size: many; V: TRBV10-1; J: TRBJ2-1; CDR3: CASSESRREGFEQFF